Included here is one T cell receptor (beta chain) sequence, with context. Sequencing was performed with immunoSEQ multiplex PCR; in TCRdb, only in-frame clones are kept and a portion is missing. The profile shows under 35,000 clones, roughly 88% of them singletons. This record comes from a study of T cells in narcolepsy. Sequencing was done on a sample of CD45RA- memory CD4+ T cells from PBMCs. The receptor's source is a human donor with narcolepsy.

The CDR3 DNA reads as TGTGCCAGCAGCGGGTTTCGGGAGCTGTTTTTT. This encodes CASSGFRELFF. The chain uses TRBV7-2 and TRBJ2-2; D call uncertain. There are 11 residues in the CDR3. CDR1 and CDR2 (germline): SGHTA, FQGNSA. V was clipped by 5 bases and J by 9 bases, with 7 bases between them.